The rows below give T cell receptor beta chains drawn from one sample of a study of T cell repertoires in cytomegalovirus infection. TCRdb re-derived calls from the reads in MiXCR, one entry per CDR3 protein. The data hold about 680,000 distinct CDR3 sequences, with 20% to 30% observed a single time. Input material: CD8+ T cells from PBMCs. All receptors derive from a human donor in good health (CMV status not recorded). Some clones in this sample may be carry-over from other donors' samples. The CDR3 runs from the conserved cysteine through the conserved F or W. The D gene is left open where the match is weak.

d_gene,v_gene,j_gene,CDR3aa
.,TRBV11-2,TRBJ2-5,CASSIGGASQETQYF
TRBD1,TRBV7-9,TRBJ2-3,CASSPDRGTDTQYF
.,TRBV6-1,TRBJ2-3,CASSPVAGLYGTADTQYF
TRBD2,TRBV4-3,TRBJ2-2,CASSQEPAGVYTGELFF
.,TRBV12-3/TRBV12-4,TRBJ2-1,CASGEGTAKEDEQFF
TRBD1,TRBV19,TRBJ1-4,CASSTGQGGDEKLFF
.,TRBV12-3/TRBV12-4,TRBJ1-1,CASSYVGRNTEAFF
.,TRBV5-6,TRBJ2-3,CASSLLEGRASDTQYF
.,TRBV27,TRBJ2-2,CASIRGNTGELFF
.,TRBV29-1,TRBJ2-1,CSVARDVSYNEQFF
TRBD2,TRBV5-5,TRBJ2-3,CASSPTGRLAGTDTQYF
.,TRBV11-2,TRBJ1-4,CASTINEKLFF
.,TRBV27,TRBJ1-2,CASSLSGGRFYGYTF
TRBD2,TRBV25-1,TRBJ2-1,CASSEQRGGRYEQFF
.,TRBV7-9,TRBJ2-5,CASSSDSQETQYF
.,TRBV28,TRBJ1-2,CASSISVLTTNYGYTF
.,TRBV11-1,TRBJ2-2,CASSLGFHRETGELFF
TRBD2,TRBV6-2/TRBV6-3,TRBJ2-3,CASSPPPGLAGGPADTQYF
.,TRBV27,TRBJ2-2,CASHPRQAYTGELFF
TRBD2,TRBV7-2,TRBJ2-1,CASSLRGLAAYNEQFF
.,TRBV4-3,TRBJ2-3,CASSQDAGTGTYTDTQYF
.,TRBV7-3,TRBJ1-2,CASSRQGFFTEANYGYTF
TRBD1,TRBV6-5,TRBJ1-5,CASSYSGTGYGEDSNQPQHF
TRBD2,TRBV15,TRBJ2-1,CATSRELAGAYNEQFF
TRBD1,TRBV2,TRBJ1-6,CASSDRAVSPLHF
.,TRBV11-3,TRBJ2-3,CASSSQGGDTQYF
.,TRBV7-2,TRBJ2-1,CASSFDQFLGQPAYNEQFF
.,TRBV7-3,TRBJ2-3,CASSSPGTPIPDTQYF
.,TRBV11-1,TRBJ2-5,CANSQRGGQETQYF
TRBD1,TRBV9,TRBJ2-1,CASSLTGGYFYNEQFF
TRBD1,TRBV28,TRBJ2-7,CASSTRDREGYEQYF
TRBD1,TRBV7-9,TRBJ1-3,CASSPRQGDLPTIRGNTIYF
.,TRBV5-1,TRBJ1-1,CASSFKDTEAFF
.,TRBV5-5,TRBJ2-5,CASSLAEETRYF
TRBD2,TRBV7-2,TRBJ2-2,CASSLGVASGEAGELFF
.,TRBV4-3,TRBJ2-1,CASSQDRGVHNEQFF
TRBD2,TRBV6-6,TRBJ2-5,CASSTLAGIMEETQYF
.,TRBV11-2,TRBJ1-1,CASRYWGLNTEAFF
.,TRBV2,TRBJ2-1,CASLAGTGQFF
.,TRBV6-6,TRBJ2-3,CASSYVSGDTQYF
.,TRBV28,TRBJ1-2,CASFGGGGYGYTF
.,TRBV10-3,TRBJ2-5,CAISGDGREETQYF
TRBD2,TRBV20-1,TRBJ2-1,CSARGWAGGLNEQFF
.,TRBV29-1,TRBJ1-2,CSVSAAPPNYGYTF
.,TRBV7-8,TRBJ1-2,CASSLAGTEGYTF
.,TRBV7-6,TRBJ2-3,CASSGSRGDTQYF
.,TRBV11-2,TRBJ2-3,CASSQTDSTDTQYF
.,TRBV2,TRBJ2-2,CASSPGHGTSNTRELFF